This T cell receptor (beta chain) comes out of a study of vaccination and CD4 T cells after COVID-19. Treatment reported: roughly 10-day PBMC culture with coronavirus spike peptide pools or control peptides (ViraFEST assay). On this clonotype itself: Antigen: not known.

The Oncomine TCR Beta short-read assay was applied to DNA of cultured CD4+ T cells. One entry per CDR3 protein results from TCRdb running MiXCR on the PCR reads. The top ten hold about 15% of the sample, which has 11,000 to 15,000 distinct CDR3 sequences, under 75% seen once. The CDR3 has 17 residues. With 10 bases removed from V and 2 bases from J, the gap between germline ends came to 24 bases. CDR1 MNHEY and CDR2 SMNVEV come from the germline V gene (reference sequence). This chain links TRBV27 with TRBJ1-3; no clear D. The sequence came from a human donor who had recovered from COVID-19. The sequenced material came from CD4+ T cells from blood, cultured in vitro. The CDR3: CAIHLSRHRTPGNTIYF. CDR3 nucleotides: TGTGCCATCCACCTTTCGAGACACCGGACCCCTGGAAACACCATATATTTT.